Listed below are T cell receptor beta chains from one sample, sequenced in a study of blood T cell repertoires in COVID-19. Clones were sequenced by immunoSEQ multiplex PCR, and TCRdb holds only the in-frame ones, with some missing. This table has tens of thousands of clones, roughly 82% appearing once. The specimen was peripheral blood. These receptors originate from a man between 35 and 55 years old with acute or convalescent COVID-19. Each CDR3 is given with its conserved first and last residue. D genes are given only for firm matches. Size is omitted from some rows. Given values are once, few, many or a class for expanded clones.

TRBV6-5	once	-	TRBJ1-3	CASSYSRGRLKDTIYF	TGTGCCAGCAGTTACTCGCGGGGACGACTAAAGGACACCATATATTTT
TRBV7-2	few	TRBD1	TRBJ1-5	CASSKDRGSQPQHF	TGTGCCAGCAGCAAAGACAGGGGGAGTCAGCCCCAGCATTTT
TRBV27	-	TRBD1	TRBJ1-1	CASSPARQGAGEAFF	TGTGCCAGCAGTCCTGCCCGACAGGGGGCAGGTGAAGCTTTCTTT
TRBV18	-	-	TRBJ2-2	CASSPGAPGTGELFF	TGTGCCAGCTCACCAGGGGCGCCGGGTACCGGGGAGCTGTTTTTT
TRBV30	-	TRBD1	TRBJ1-2	CAWRGDRGSTF	TGTGCCTGGAGAGGGGACAGGGGGAGCACCTTC
TRBV12-3/TRBV12-4	-	-	TRBJ1-6	CASSLFGGPLHF	TGTGCCAGCAGTTTGTTCGGCGGGCCCCTCCACTTT
TRBV3-1/TRBV3-2	once	-	TRBJ1-1	CASSHRGEAFF	TGTGCCAGCAGCCATAGGGGTGAAGCTTTCTTT
TRBV29-1	-	-	TRBJ2-7	CSVAGSLPSSYEQYF	TGCAGCGTTGCAGGGTCCCTGCCTAGCTCCTACGAGCAGTACTTC
TRBV7-2	few	-	TRBJ1-5	CASSYDRTDNQPQHF	TGTGCCAGCAGCTATGACCGGACAGACAATCAGCCCCAGCATTTT
TRBV7-9	-	-	TRBJ1-6	CASSLQGPYNSPLHF	TGTGCCAGCAGCTTGCAGGGTCCCTATAATTCACCCCTCCACTTT
TRBV5-1	-	TRBD2	TRBJ2-7	CASSLTSGGYEQYF	TGCGCCAGCAGCTTGACTAGCGGGGGTTACGAGCAGTACTTC
TRBV6-5	-	-	TRBJ1-5	CASSYLGNQPQHF	TGTGCCAGCAGTTACCTCGGGAATCAGCCCCAGCATTTT
TRBV24-1	-	-	TRBJ2-2	CATSSFGQAGTGELFF	TGTGCCACCAGTTCTTTCGGCCAGGCCGGCACCGGGGAGCTGTTTTTT
TRBV5-1	-	-	TRBJ2-3	CASSPLTGLTDTQYF	TGCGCCAGCAGCCCCCTAACAGGGCTCACAGATACGCAGTATTTT
TRBV3-1/TRBV3-2	-	-	TRBJ1-2	CASSQTREGGYTF	TGTGCCAGCAGCCAAACCAGGGAGGGTGGCTACACCTTC
TRBV7-9	-	TRBD1	TRBJ2-5	CASSFKGTGGATQYF	TGTGCCAGCAGCTTCAAGGGGACAGGGGGTGCGACCCAGTACTTC
TRBV29-1	few	-	TRBJ1-5	CSVVGGQGQPQHF	TGCAGCGTTGTGGGGGGGCAGGGTCAGCCCCAGCATTTT